The 13 T cell receptor beta chains listed next were all sequenced from one sample in a study of T-cell reconstitution after alpha-beta-depleted transplantation in children. Unique molecular identifiers were incorporated into the prepared TCRbeta library. From the PCR reads, TCRdb called clonotypes with MiXCR, one entry per CDR3 protein. This sample carries approximately 640,000 distinct CDR3 sequences, approximately 16% of them seen once, and the ten largest clones take 0.85% to 1.3%. This material consisted of PBMCs from the stem cell graft donor, taken from the stem cell graft. The receptors were sampled from a human donor who donated a stem cell graft to a child with acute myeloid leukemia.

Ten or more counts support this clonotype. The gene calls are TRBV4-2 and TRBJ2-1, with D hard to call. The CDR3 consists of 12 residues. With 0 bases removed from V and 6 bases from J, the gap between germline ends came to 3 bases. From germline, CDR1 is LGHNA and CDR2 YNFKEQ. CDR3 DNA: TGTGCCAGCAGCCAAGATATCAATGAGCAGTTCTTC. Translating it yields CASSQDINEQFF.

This clonotype was counted at least ten times. The J gene is TRBJ1-1, the V gene TRBV20-1; no firm D call. The V end lost 0 bases, the J end lost 7 bases, and 6 bases lay between the germline ends. This CDR3 is 11 amino acids long. CDR1 and CDR2 (germline): DFQATT, SNEGSKA (reference sequence). This CDR3 is CSAREGGEAFF. For the CDR3, the DNA is TGCAGTGCTAGAGAGGGTGGTGAAGCTTTCTTT.

This clonotype has just one count. A much bigger clone sits one base away, suggesting this may be a read error. The rearrangement uses TRBV29-1 and TRBJ1-2; TRBD1 might be the D (5 bases). The V gene's germline CDR1 is SQVTM and CDR2 ANQGSEA. This CDR3 has 11 amino acids. The V gene lost 8 bases and the J gene lost 7 bases, with 14 bases spanning the gap. Here the CDR3 reads CSWKRGGGYTF. The CDR3 DNA reads TGCAGCTGGAAAAGGGGAGGTGGCTACACCTTC.

The chain recombines TRBV4-3 with TRBJ2-5, with D maybe TRBD1 (5 bases). Per germline, CDR1 LGHNA and CDR2 YSLEER. The CDR3 contains 15 residues. Between the trimmed V and J ends, which lost 1 base and 4 bases, there was a span of 13 bases. In DNA form, the CDR3 reads TGCGCCAGCAGCCAAGTCAGGGCCAGTGCAGAGACCCAGTACTTC. This codes for CASSQVRASAETQYF.

This clonotype was picked up many times. The chain has TRBV15 and TRBJ2-2; D is ambiguous. Germline V gene data show CDR1 as LNHNV and CDR2 as YYDKDF (reference sequence). The CDR3 contains 16 residues. Trimming pared 2 bases from V and 4 bases from J, leaving 14 bases between. The CDR3 is CATSRKQKVVTGELFF. CDR3 coding DNA: TGTGCCACCAGCAGAAAACAGAAGGTTGTCACCGGGGAGCTGTTTTTT.

This rearrangement joins TRBV4-2 to TRBJ2-5; 7 bases map to TRBD2. Germline values: CDR1 LGHNA, CDR2 YNFKEQ. Germline trimming cut 6 bases from V and 2 bases from J; bases unmatched to any gene: 21. CDR3 size: 19 residues. The CDR3 loop is CASSRSGWAASGPQETQYF. The CDR3 bases are TGTGCCAGCAGTAGATCAGGGTGGGCGGCTAGCGGACCACAAGAGACCCAGTACTTC.

The J gene is TRBJ2-5, the V gene TRBV11-3, with D tentatively TRBD1 or TRBD2 (5 bases each). The CDR3 is 17 amino acids. V shed 5 bases and J shed 3 bases, with 22 bases lying between them. Germline-derived CDR1 and CDR2 are SGHNT and YENEEA. The CDR3 sequence: CASSTLAVRGSKETQYF. CDR3 in DNA: TGTGCCAGCAGCACATTGGCGGTACGGGGCTCCAAAGAGACCCAGTACTTC.

This clonotype turned up a few times. The chain has TRBV20-1 and TRBJ2-7, with 13 bases that match TRBD2. The CDR3 has 17 residues. CDR1 is DFQATT, CDR2 SNEGSKA, per germline (reference sequence). J lost 7 bases, V lost 6 bases, and 18 bases had no gene match. The chain's CDR3 is CSAPGLAGDLTLGEQYF. The DNA of the CDR3 is TGCAGTGCGCCTGGACTAGCGGGGGACTTGACGTTGGGGGAGCAGTACTTC.

In its sample, this clonotype was seen a few times. The genes are TRBV6-1 and TRBJ2-2; TRBD1 might be the D (7 bases). V was pared by 5 bases and J by 2 bases, with 21 bases between. The CDR3 extends over 18 amino acids. The germline CDR1 and CDR2 sequences are MNHNS and SASEGT. CDR3 region: CASSKSRTGGLNTGELFF. CDR3 DNA sequence: TGTGCCAGCAGTAAATCCCGGACAGGAGGGTTAAACACCGGGGAGCTGTTTTTT.

This clonotype was counted a few times. The chain links TRBV7-2 to TRBJ2-1, with 11 bases identical to TRBD1. Germline loops: CDR1 SGHTA, CDR2 FQGNSA. CDR3 length: 16 amino acids. The trim removed 0 bases at V and 12 bases at J, leaving 10 bases unmatched. CDR3 residues: CASSLADRGQGWVQFF. The CDR3 DNA reads TGTGCCAGCAGCTTAGCGGACAGGGGGCAGGGTTGGGTGCAGTTCTTC.

This clonotype occurred many times. The chain carries TRBV20-1 and TRBJ2-1, with a weak D call TRBD1 (6 bases). The CDR3 spans 13 residues. Germline lookup yields CDR1 DFQATT and CDR2 SNEGSKA (reference sequence). CDR3 DNA: TGCAGACTACAGGGAAGCTCCTACAATGAGCAGTTCTTC. Translated: CRLQGSSYNEQFF.

Many counts were recorded for this clonotype. The chain couples TRBV29-1 to TRBJ2-1; the match to TRBD2 covers 9 bases. The CDR3 length is 12 residues. Germline-derived CDR1 and CDR2 are SQVTM and ANQGSEA. The V and J ends lost 8 bases and 4 bases, in that order; junction bases with no gene match: 3. The CDR3 nucleotides read TGCAGCATGACTAGCGGATACAATGAGCAGTTCTTC. This encodes CSMTSGYNEQFF.

This clonotype was counted at least ten times. The rearrangement uses TRBV6-5 and TRBJ1-2; a weak D match, TRBD1 (6 bases). The CDR3 length is 16 residues. Trimming removed 4 bases at V and 0 bases at J, with 15 bases between. Looked up from germline, CDR1 is MNHEY and CDR2 is SVGAGI. For the CDR3, the DNA is TGTGCCAGCAGTTCCAAGTGGACAGCGGCTAACTATGGCTACACCTTC. It yields the protein CASSSKWTAANYGYTF.